This entry concerns a single T cell receptor beta chain. Which antigen it targets is not known. It has no much larger one-base neighbor in the sample; base qualities were not kept. The TCR beta CDR3 regions were amplified from the RNA transcripts. For the first round of RT-PCR on the TCR CDR3, the HTBI primer set was used together with the Qiagen OneStep RT-PCR kit. Libraries were constructed in a second round of multiplex PCR, after which size selection and purification were carried out. Paired-end sequencing of the libraries was performed with 100 bp reads on an Illumina HiSeq2000. In the original analysis: SOAPnuke was used to process the raw data, throwing out any read that contained adapters or uncalled bases, had a mean Phred below 15, or lacked an exact constant-primer or identifier match. COPE v1.2.5 was used to merge the high-quality paired reads, and each unique nucleotide sequence was defined as a clonotype. MiTCR v1.1 was used to align clonotypes to the IMGT TRBV, TRBD and TRBJ reference segments. Only V-J combinations with frequency above 0.0001, covering about 99% of repertoires, were analysed. The TCS score was defined as F50 (clonal expansion) divided by E x V (chaos), with BLOSUM62-based TCRdist calculated between CDR3 peptides within each V-J. Welch's t-statistics and random forest reduced just over 500 V-J features to roughly 13, which were used in a naive Bayes classifier (R e1071). TCRdb reprocessing: public reads trimmed at Q25 with fastp, clones called with MiXCR, in-frame beta chains kept. One record per CDR3 amino acid sequence lists the most common genes and DNA. These V and J calls derive from TCRdb rather than the authors' analysis. The sample table lists over 500,000 distinct CDR3 sequences, about 15% of them with a count of one. The ten top clones hold 25% to 30% of the sample.

The data derive from a study of T cells in Graves' hyperthyroidism and ophthalmopathy (dated by TCRdb to between 2018 and 2021). Describing the broader study: Peripheral blood was collected at initial diagnosis, before any treatment. The 100 discovery patients were divided at random into training and test sets in a 7:3 ratio. The study also compared thyroid tissue and blood T-cell repertoires from 5 to 7 Graves' hyperthyroidism patients. After sampling, hyperthyroidism patients received methimazole starting at 30 mg daily, and ophthalmopathy patients received high-dose intravenous methylprednisolone. The paper reports TCR Vbeta CDR3 sequencing of about 140 peripheral blood samples: 43 ophthalmopathy, roughly 80 hyperthyroidism and around 17 progressor patients. To identify TCR V-J signatures that set the groups apart, the researchers used a discovery cohort of more than 95 patients, made up of 43 with Graves' ophthalmopathy and 57 with stable Graves' hyperthyroidism. Whether ophthalmopathy could be predicted prospectively was tested in an independent validation cohort made up of 18 to 20 hyperthyroidism patients plus 17 patients who later progressed to ophthalmopathy.

Overall results and qualifications from the work: Blood samples also contained most of the expanded thyroid clonotypes (frequency above 0.001), which suggests that blood repertoires may reflect thyroid immune responses. A model built on a 13 V-J signature distinguished ophthalmopathy from stable hyperthyroidism, reaching roughly 88% sensitivity and approximately 83% specificity in cross-validation and 80%/75% in testing. Sample size was not statistically predetermined, and blinding of investigators to group allocation was not performed. During validation, the model predicted progression to ophthalmopathy a median of approximately 6 months ahead of onset, with around 70% sensitivity and under 85% specificity.

In the ophthalmopathy patients, disease was moderately to severely active, with a Clinical Activity Score of 3 or more, a NOSPECS grade of 4 or more, and a duration of less than 3 months. The study excluded patients with uncontrolled infections, other autoimmune diseases, pregnancy or lactation. Diagnoses were based on clinical symptoms, serum thyroxine and TRAb, thyroid ultrasound and orbital computed tomography. Ficoll-Paque density gradient centrifugation was used to isolate PBMCs from 8 to 10 ml of fresh peripheral blood. Total RNA was extracted with Trizol reagent, and quality was checked on an Agilent 2100 Bioanalyzer. V is pared back by 2 bases and J by 4 bases, with 17 bases lying between the germline termini. The germline V gene gives CDR1 as ENHRY and CDR2 as SYGVKD. The CDR3 runs 16 residues from the cysteine to the phenylalanine. The entry retains the CDR3 DNA only, 48 bases that are in frame from base 1.

The rearrangement combines TRBV10-3 with TRBJ1-2; TRBD1 might be the D gene, on 5 matching bases. The receptor comes from a woman aged 30 to 39 with Graves' ophthalmopathy. Material for sequencing was blood. The sequenced DNA is TGTGCCATCAGTGAGGAGGCAGGGAGGGATGGCTATGGCTACACCTTC. Its translation reads: CAISEEAGRDGYGYTF.